A selection of T cell receptor beta chains follows, all from one sample in a study of pediatric ulcerative colitis. Profiled with immunoSEQ multiplex PCR; TCRdb holds only in-frame clones, not every one. This sample has under 20,000 clones, with around 74% found just once. The sample taken for sequencing was gut tissue. The source of these receptors is a boy aged 10-17 years with moderate ulcerative colitis. CDR3s include the opening cysteine and the closing phenylalanine or tryptophan. A D gene is named only where the DNA matches it firmly. Part of the rows lack a size; the others show once, few, many or a class for expanded clones.

V gene	J gene	D gene	clone size	CDR3 DNA	CDR3 protein
TRBV5-1	TRBJ1-4	NA	NA	TGCGCCAGCAGCTTGAACGTACAGCAGAATGAAAAACTGTTTTTT	CASSLNVQQNEKLFF
TRBV10-1	TRBJ2-1	NA	NA	TGCGCCAGCAGTGAGTCTTATAGGTGTGAGCGGTCCCACCCATCCTCGGAGTTCTTC	CASSESYRCERSHPSSEFF
TRBV29-1	TRBJ1-2	TRBD1	NA	TGCAGCGTGGACAGGGCGGATGGCTACACCTTC	CSVDRADGYTF
TRBV30	TRBJ2-6	NA	NA	TGTGCCTCCACCGGGACATCCTCTGGGGCCAACGTCCTGACTTTC	CASTGTSSGANVLTF
TRBV20-1	TRBJ2-3	NA	NA	TGCAGTGCCCTTTTACTCACGCAGTATTTT	CSALLLTQYF
TRBV9	TRBJ1-1	NA	NA	TGTGCCAGCAGCGGGCAGCCGGGGTTTGGGACTGAAGCTTTCTTT	CASSGQPGFGTEAFF
TRBV18	TRBJ1-1	TRBD1	NA	TGTGCCAGCTCAGGGTCAGGGGGCGCGGGGACTGAAGCTTTCTTT	CASSGSGGAGTEAFF
TRBV10-2	TRBJ1-1	NA	NA	TGCGCCAGCAGTGAGCAGTTGAACACTGAAGCTTTCTTT	CASSEQLNTEAFF
TRBV7-2	TRBJ1-1	NA	NA	TGTGCCAGCAGCCCGCCAGGAATGACTGAAGCTTTCTTT	CASSPPGMTEAFF
TRBV25-1	TRBJ2-2	TRBD1	NA	TGTGCCAGCAGTGAGCTGGGACAGGGGGGGCCCGACACCGGGGAGCTGTTTTTT	CASSELGQGGPDTGELFF
TRBV7-9	TRBJ2-7	NA	NA	TGTGCCAGCAGCTTAAGTTCCCGGACCTACGAGCAGTACTTC	CASSLSSRTYEQYF
TRBV10-3	TRBJ1-1	TRBD1	few	TGTGCCATCAAAGGGACAGGGTCGAGGAACACTGAAGCTTTCTTT	CAIKGTGSRNTEAFF
TRBV19	TRBJ2-1	NA	NA	TGTGCCAGTAGTAAGCAGTACAATGAGCAGTTCTTC	CASSKQYNEQFF
TRBV5-6	TRBJ1-5	NA	NA	TGTGCCAGCAGCGGGGTCGAGGGTCAGCCCCAGCATTTT	CASSGVEGQPQHF
TRBV7-2	TRBJ2-2	NA	once	TGTGCCAGCAGCACTTGGAACCGGGAGGAGCTGTTTTTT	CASSTWNREELFF
TRBV9	TRBJ1-2	NA	large	TGTGCCAGCAGCGTAGCTCAGGAGTACCCCTATGGCTACACCTTC	CASSVAQEYPYGYTF
TRBV11-1	TRBJ2-7	NA	NA	TGTGCCAGCAGCCCGACGAGGGGCTACGAGCAGTACTTC	CASSPTRGYEQYF
TRBV19	TRBJ2-3	TRBD2	NA	TGTGCCAGTAGTTTTAGCGGGAGTACGGGAGATACGCAGTATTTT	CASSFSGSTGDTQYF
TRBV29-1	TRBJ2-7	NA	once	TGCAGCGTTGAACGGGTAGCGGAGAGCTACGAGCAGTACTTC	CSVERVAESYEQYF
TRBV2	TRBJ1-3	NA	NA	TGTGCCAGCAGGGCCCAGGGAGGGGGCTCTGGAAACACCATATATTTT	CASRAQGGGSGNTIYF
TRBV19	TRBJ2-2	NA	NA	TGTGCCAGTAGTATACACAGGGACACCGGGGAGCTGTTTTTT	CASSIHRDTGELFF
TRBV7-2	TRBJ1-4	TRBD1	NA	TGTGCCAGCAGCGACAGGGACAGCCAAAATGAAAAACTGTTTTTT	CASSDRDSQNEKLFF
TRBV4-3	TRBJ1-5	NA	NA	TGCGCCAGCAGCCAAGAATTAGGAACAGTAGGTGAGCCCCAGCATTTT	CASSQELGTVGEPQHF
TRBV5-8	TRBJ1-2	NA	NA	TGTGCCAGCAGCGAACAGGTCTTTTATGGCTACACCTTC	CASSEQVFYGYTF
TRBV30	TRBJ2-7	NA	NA	TGTGCCTGGAGTGTACATCAGGTTCCTTACGAGCAGTACTTC	CAWSVHQVPYEQYF
TRBV25-1	TRBJ2-6	NA	NA	TGTGCCAGCACGACAGCGTCTGGGGCCAACGTCCTGACTTTC	CASTTASGANVLTF